These 29 T cell receptor beta chains originate from one sample sequenced in a study of beta chain features in type 1 diabetes (dated by TCRdb to 2016 to 2018). The library was generated by the immunoSEQ multiplex PCR assay. The High Capacity cDNA Reverse Transcription Kit was used to reverse transcribe all of the isolated RNA, meaning that expressed TCRB transcripts were what got sequenced. This is the immuneACCESS table as TCRdb keeps it, with only in-frame sequences that have V and J called. A part of the clones is gone; compared with another copy, unresolved V genes explain less than half, and the rest is unexplained. The sample data list roughly 230,000 clones, and 9% to 10% of these were observed just once. The ten largest clones represent less than 0.035% of the sample. Sequenced input: naive CD4+ T cells from blood. What the cell subset or site label conveys for this sample: true naive CD4+ T cells. The receptor set was obtained from a woman between 18 and 30 years old in good health.

This clone was counted ten times or more. V is TRBV7-9 and J is TRBJ1-2; D remains unclear. Germline V gene data show CDR1 as SEHNR and CDR2 as FQNEAQ (reference sequence). The CDR3 loop spans 12 amino acids. V lost 5 bases and J lost 8, with 12 bases in between. In DNA form, the CDR3 reads TGTGCCAGCAGCCCCCAGCAGGCCGGCTACACCTTC. Its translation is CASSPQQAGYTF.

This chain joins TRBV2 and TRBJ1-4; no clear D. The CDR3 has 12 residues. The ends were cut back, 7 bases at V and 8 bases at J, with 11 bases in the middle. CDR1 SNHLY and CDR2 FYNNEI come from the germline V gene. CDR3 residues: CASNSGLEKLFF. Written as DNA, the CDR3 is TGTGCCAGCAATAGCGGTCTGGAAAAACTGTTTTTT. The entire variable domain, with the rest obtained from reference TRBV2 and TRBJ1-4, is as follows: EPEVTQTPSHQVTQMGQEVILRCVPISNHLYFYWYRQILGQKVEFLVSFYNNEISEKSEIFDDQFSVERPDGSNFTLKIRSTKLEDSAMYFCASNSGLEKLFFGSGTQLSVL.

This clone appeared once. The genes are TRBV9 and TRBJ2-1; a weak D match, TRBD1 (5 bases). Trimming left V 0 bases short and J 8 bases short, with 9 bases between. Germline V gene data show CDR1 as SGDLS and CDR2 as YYNGEE. The CDR3 extends over 13 amino acids. This CDR3 reads CASSVAGRDEQFF. As DNA, the CDR3 is TGTGCCAGCAGCGTAGCCGGCAGGGATGAGCAGTTCTTC.

The sample holds a few counts of this clone. The rearrangement uses TRBV7-9 and TRBJ2-7, with TRBD1 matching over 7 bases. V gave up 5 bases and J gave up 13 bases; unmatched junction bases: 14. Germline lookup yields CDR1 SEHNR and CDR2 FQNEAQ (reference sequence). The CDR3 is made up of 13 amino acids. The CDR3 DNA follows: TGTGCCAGCAGCGCAGGGACAGCGGTATCACCCTACTTC. It is translated as CASSAGTAVSPYF.

This chain links TRBV2 with TRBJ1-1; TRBD1 is a possible D gene (6 bases). The V gene lost 9 bases and the J gene lost 5 bases, with 28 bases spanning the gap. Germline lookup yields CDR1 SNHLY and CDR2 FYNNEI. The CDR3 has 17 residues. CDR3 sequence reads: CASANRVLALYSTEAFF. The CDR3 DNA follows: TGTGCCAGTGCGAACAGGGTGCTGGCCTTGTACTCGACTGAAGCTTTCTTT.

This clone occurred a few times. The rearrangement uses TRBV4-2 and TRBJ1-6; D remains ambiguous. The CDR3 has 13 residues. Per the germline V gene, CDR1 is LGHNA and CDR2 is YNFKEQ. V lost 0 bases and J 8 bases, leaving 5 bases between the germline ends. CDR3 loop: CASSQDPDSPLHF. The CDR3, as DNA: TGTGCCAGCAGCCAAGACCCGGATTCACCCCTCCACTTT.

The V call is TRBV18, the J call TRBJ1-5; 10 bases are a match to TRBD1. CDR1 is KGHSH, CDR2 LQKENI, per germline. This CDR3 comprises 15 residues. The J segment lost 9 bases and the V segment lost 3 bases, leaving 8 bases of the junction unmatched. CDR3 sequence: CASSPGTGVKSPQHF. The DNA for the CDR3 is TGTGCCAGCTCACCCGGGACAGGGGTCAAATCGCCCCAGCATTTT.

J is TRBJ2-3 and V is TRBV4-2; 11 nucleotides line up with TRBD2. Germline CDR1 LGHNA, CDR2 YNFKEQ. Trimming took 2 bases from V and 2 from J; bases not matched to a gene: 9. The CDR3 totals 18 residues. CDR3 bases: TGTGCCAGCAGCCAATCCGGAGCTAGCGGGGGGACCACAGATACGCAGTATTTT. Amino acids: CASSQSGASGGTTDTQYF.

The chain is built from TRBV5-1 and TRBJ2-5, with D hard to call. The germline V gene has CDR1 SGHRS and CDR2 YFSETQ. The CDR3 sequence is 13 residues long. Between the trimmed V and J ends, which lost 4 bases and 2 bases, there was a span of 9 bases. CDR3: CASSRGGQETQYF. CDR3 coding DNA: TGCGCCAGCAGCCGTGGCGGTCAAGAGACCCAGTACTTC.

This clone occurred many times. The J gene is TRBJ2-7, the V gene TRBV27; tentatively, D is TRBD2 (6 bases). The germline gives CDR1 MNHEY, CDR2 SMNVEV (reference sequence). V lost 8 bases and J 2 bases, leaving 13 bases between the germline ends. The CDR3 length is 13 residues. As DNA, the CDR3 is TGTGCCAGCGGGCGGAAGCGGGCCTACGAGCAGTACTTC. Translation gives CASGRKRAYEQYF.

The table lists this clone with many counts. The chain combines TRBV7-9 with TRBJ2-6; no firm D call. Germline lookup yields CDR1 SEHNR and CDR2 FQNEAQ (reference sequence). V lost 5 bases and J 4 bases, leaving 9 bases between the germline ends. There are 14 residues in the CDR3. The CDR3 loop reads CASSPVMGANVLTF. DNA of the CDR3: TGTGCCAGCAGCCCGGTAATGGGGGCCAACGTCCTGACTTTC.

This chain links TRBV19 with TRBJ1-3; D perhaps matches TRBD1 (6 bases). This CDR3 is 16 amino acids long. CDR1 and CDR2 from the germline V gene are LNHDA and SQIVND (reference sequence). Trimming pared 4 bases from V and 4 bases from J, leaving 17 bases between. The CDR3 DNA reads as TGTGCCAGTAGTACTGTTGGACAGCTACCAGGAAACACCATATATTTT. It yields the protein CASSTVGQLPGNTIYF. Full variable domain (missing parts from reference TRBV19 and TRBJ1-3): DGGITQSPKYLFRKEGQNVTLSCEQNLNHDAMYWYRQDPGQGLRLIYYSQIVNDFQKGDIAEGYSVSREKKESFPLTVTSAQKNPTAFYLCASSTVGQLPGNTIYFGEGSWLTVV.

This chain uses TRBV5-1 with TRBJ2-5, with D possibly matching TRBD1 (6 bases). Judging by the DNA end, TRBJ2-7 fits better; the J call may be wrong. In germline, CDR1 is SGHRS, CDR2 YFSETQ. The CDR3 is made up of 13 amino acids. CDR3 loop: CASSAGTSNEQYF. The CDR3 DNA is TGCGCCAGCAGCGCCGGGACATCGAACGAGCAGTACTTC.

This clone was counted between two and nine times. V is TRBV29-1 and J is TRBJ2-5, with 10 bases fitting TRBD2. Near its end, the DNA agrees better with TRBJ2-7, so the J call may be wrong. CDR1 is SQVTM, CDR2 ANQGSEA, per germline. This CDR3 contains 15 residues. The CDR3 nucleotides read TGCAGCGTTTGCCCCAATCGGACTAGCGGCTACGAGCAGTACTTC. This translates into CSVCPNRTSGYEQYF.

This sequence joins TRBV2 and TRBJ1-3, with 10 positions matching TRBD1. V trimming: 6 bases; J trimming: 6 bases; junction bases outside the gene matches: 5. The CDR3 loop spans 14 amino acids. CDR1 and CDR2 from the germline V gene are SNHLY and FYNNEI. The CDR3 protein is CASRSGQGTNTIYF. The CDR3 DNA reads as TGTGCCAGCAGATCGGGACAGGGGACAAACACCATATATTTT.

The chain links TRBV30 to TRBJ1-4, with D uncertain. The germline V gene encodes CDR1 GTSNPN and CDR2 SVGIG (reference sequence). The CDR3 spans 13 residues. V shed 1 base and J shed 6 bases, with 9 bases lying between them. CDR3 nucleotide sequence: TGTGCCTGGAGTGCCGGGAGTGATGAAAAACTGTTTTTT. This gives the protein CAWSAGSDEKLFF.

The CDR3 DNA follows: TGTGCCAGCAGTGACCCTCCCAGGGATACGCAGTATTTT. This sequence encodes CASSDPPRDTQYF. The chain joins TRBV6-4 to TRBJ2-3; the D is unclear. This CDR3 region has 13 residues. The germline gives CDR1 MRHNA, CDR2 SNTAGT. V lost 2 bases and J 6 bases, leaving 9 bases between the germline ends.

The rearrangement joins TRBV7-2 to TRBJ2-7; 7 bases match TRBD2. Gene TRBJ2-5 matches the end of the DNA better, so the J call may be wrong. In germline, CDR1 is SGHTA, CDR2 FQGNSA. This CDR3 has 14 amino acids. CDR3 protein: CASSSPRGDETQYF. CDR3 nucleotides: TGTGCCAGCAGCTCCCCTCGGGGGGATGAGACCCAGTACTTC.

The CDR3 reads CASSSRRDRGYEQYF. The CDR3 DNA reads as TGTGCCAGCAGCTCCCGCCGGGACAGGGGCTACGAGCAGTACTTC. This chain links TRBV5-4 with TRBJ2-7; TRBD1 aligns across 10 bases. CDR3 length: 15 residues. Germline assignment: CDR1 SGHNT and CDR2 YYREEE (reference sequence). J was trimmed by 3 bases and V by 3 bases; bases with no gene match: 6.

V gene TRBV19 combines with J gene TRBJ1-1; weak D call: TRBD1 (5 bases). The length of the CDR3 is 14 residues. Germline values: CDR1 LNHDA, CDR2 SQIVND (reference sequence). The V gene lost 0 bases and the J gene lost 2 bases, with 7 bases spanning the gap. For the CDR3, the DNA is TGTGCCAGTAGTATAGAGGGGCCAAACACTGAAGCTTTCTTT. Protein sequence: CASSIEGPNTEAFF.

This clone was seen only a few times. This CDR3 is also generated by other DNA sequences in the sample. The V call is TRBV5-1, the J call TRBJ1-1; D is possibly TRBD1 (6 bases). The CDR3 contains 13 residues. Trimming left V 4 bases short and J 2 bases short, with 9 bases between. Germline CDR1 SGHRS, CDR2 YFSETQ. The CDR3 sequence: CASSAQGNTEAFF. DNA for the CDR3: TGCGCCAGCAGCGCACAGGGTAACACTGAAGCTTTCTTT.

The chain recombines TRBV7-9 with TRBJ1-2; possibly TRBD1 for D (6 bases). The CDR3 has 13 residues. The V gene lost 7 bases and the J gene lost 1 base, with 10 bases spanning the gap. Per the germline V gene, CDR1 is SEHNR and CDR2 is FQNEAQ (reference sequence). DNA for the CDR3: TGTGCCAGCATCCCAGGGGATAACTATGGCTACACCTTC. This sequence encodes CASIPGDNYGYTF.

V and J are TRBV18 and TRBJ1-6, with a possible D match to TRBD1 (6 bases). The ends were cut back, 3 bases at V and 5 bases at J, with 11 bases in the middle. CDR3 length: 15 amino acids. Germline loops: CDR1 KGHSH, CDR2 LQKENI. This CDR3 reads CASSPSTGHNSPLHF. CDR3 nucleotides: TGTGCCAGCTCACCCTCCACAGGGCATAATTCACCCCTCCACTTT.

V gene TRBV6-6 combines with J gene TRBJ1-6, with a weak D call TRBD1 (6 bases). Germline CDR1 is MNHNY and CDR2 is SVGAGI (reference sequence). The CDR3 length is 16 residues. V lost 0 bases and J lost 4, with 10 bases in between. CDR3 protein: CASSYSRTAYNSPLHF. The CDR3 bases are TGTGCCAGCAGTTACTCCCGGACAGCTTATAATTCACCCCTCCACTTT.

This sequence joins TRBV30 and TRBJ2-1, with 10 bases matching TRBD1. Germline CDR1 and CDR2: GTSNPN and SVGIG (reference sequence). The CDR3 length is 16 residues. V trimming: 3 bases; J trimming: 8 bases; junction bases outside the gene matches: 13. The CDR3 DNA sequence: TGTGCCTGGAGGCGATTGGGACAGGGGACTTGGGATGAGCAGTTCTTC. Protein sequence: CAWRRLGQGTWDEQFF.

This clone was counted a few times. This chain uses TRBV10-3 with TRBJ1-1; D is undetermined. The germline CDR1 and CDR2 sequences are ENHRY and SYGVKD. There are 13 residues in the CDR3. Trimming cost V 4 bases and J 3 bases, with 9 bases left between them. As DNA, the CDR3 is TGTGCCATCAGTGGGAAGGGAGACACTGAAGCTTTCTTT. Amino acids: CAISGKGDTEAFF.

In this sample, this clone turned up a few times. The rearrangement uses TRBV18 and TRBJ2-2; TRBD1 agrees at 7 bases. The length of the CDR3 is 15 residues. The junction had 2 bases not matched to a gene; V was cut back by 2 bases and J by 2 bases. In germline, CDR1 is KGHSH, CDR2 LQKENI. DNA for the CDR3: TGTGCCAGCTCACCAGGGACAGACAACACCGGGGAGCTGTTTTTT. This sequence encodes CASSPGTDNTGELFF. Full variable domain (rest looked up from reference TRBV18 and TRBJ2-2): NAGVMQNPRHLVRRRGQEARLRCSPMKGHSHVYWYRQLPEEGLKFMVYLQKENIIDESGMPKERFSAEFPKEGPSILRIQQVVRGDSAAYFCASSPGTDNTGELFFGEGSRLTVL.

This clone was found a few times. This chain connects TRBV6-6 to TRBJ2-2; the D gene is possibly TRBD1 (6 bases). This CDR3 region has 15 residues. CDR1 is MNHNY, CDR2 SVGAGI, per germline (reference sequence). The ends were cut back, 8 bases at V and 1 base at J, with 14 bases in the middle. The CDR3 loop reads CASGGRDQNTGELFF. CDR3 DNA: TGTGCCAGCGGGGGCCGGGACCAGAACACCGGGGAGCTGTTTTTT.

V gene TRBV29-1 combines with J gene TRBJ1-1, with D possibly being TRBD1 (5 bases). Per the germline V gene, CDR1 is SQVTM and CDR2 is ANQGSEA. This CDR3 has 11 residues. V gave up 8 bases and J gave up 4 bases, with 11 bases separating them. CDR3 residues: CSPRGPTEAFF. CDR3 nucleotide sequence: TGCAGCCCAAGGGGCCCCACTGAAGCTTTCTTT.